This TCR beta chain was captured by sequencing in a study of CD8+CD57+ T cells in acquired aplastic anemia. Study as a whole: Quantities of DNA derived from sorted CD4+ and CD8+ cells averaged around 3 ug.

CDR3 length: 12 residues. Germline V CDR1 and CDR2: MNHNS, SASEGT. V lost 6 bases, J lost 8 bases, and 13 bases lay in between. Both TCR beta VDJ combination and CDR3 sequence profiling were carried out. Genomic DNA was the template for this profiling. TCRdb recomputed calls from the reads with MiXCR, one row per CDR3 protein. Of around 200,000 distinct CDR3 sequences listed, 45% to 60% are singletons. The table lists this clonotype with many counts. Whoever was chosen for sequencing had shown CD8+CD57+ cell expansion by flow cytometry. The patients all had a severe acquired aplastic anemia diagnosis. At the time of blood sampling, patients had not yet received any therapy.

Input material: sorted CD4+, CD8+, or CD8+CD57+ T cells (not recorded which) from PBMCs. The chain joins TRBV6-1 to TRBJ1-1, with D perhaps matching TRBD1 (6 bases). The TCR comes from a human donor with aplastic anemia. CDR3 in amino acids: CASRDGQKEAFF. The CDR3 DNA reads TGTGCCAGCAGGGATGGACAGAAAGAAGCTTTCTTT.